This TCR beta chain stems from a study of response to subunit inactivated influenza vaccine. This clonotype came up a few times. Its antigen is still unknown. The CDR3 contains 15 residues. V lost 1 base, J lost 3 bases, and 6 bases stayed unmatched. CDR1 SQVTM and CDR2 ANQGSEA come from the germline V gene. TCRdb recomputed calls from the RT-PCR reads with MiXCR, one row per CDR3 protein. The sample shows hundreds of thousands of distinct CDR3 sequences, about 18% of them seen only once. Study observations and caveats: Few new T cells, the authors suggested, are recruited by each seasonal influenza vaccination.

The sample consisted of PBMCs from blood, taken less than 6 days after vaccination. The J gene is TRBJ2-1, the V gene TRBV29-1, with 7 bases aligning to TRBD1. This receptor was obtained from a middle-aged man who received an inactivated influenza vaccine. The CDR3 DNA sequence: TGCAGCGTTGAAGGTCCCGGACAGGTCTACAATGAGCAGTTCTTC. Its translation is CSVEGPGQVYNEQFF.